This passage covers 24 T cell receptor beta chains from one sample sequenced in a study of T cells in Graves' hyperthyroidism and ophthalmopathy. Template material for amplifying TCR beta CDR3 regions consisted of RNA transcripts. RT-PCR in the first round (using the HTBI primer set) targeted the TCR CDR3. TCRdb itself ran the multiplex PCR reads through MiXCR, one entry per CDR3 protein. This table has 300,000 or so distinct CDR3 sequences, roughly a fifth appearing once. Sequencing used blood. Receptors originate from a woman between 50 and 59 years old with Graves' hyperthyroidism.

The table lists this clonotype with many counts. This chain joins TRBV20-1 and TRBJ1-4; possible D gene TRBD1, 5 bases. Trimming removed 0 bases at V and 4 bases at J, with 12 bases between. The CDR3 is made up of 15 amino acids. Per the germline V gene, CDR1 is DFQATT and CDR2 is SNEGSKA (reference sequence). The CDR3 nucleotides are TGCAGTGCTAGAGACTTACGGGACCTTAATGAAAAACTGTTTTTT. Translating gives CSARDLRDLNEKLFF.

The V and J genes are TRBV29-1 and TRBJ1-2; D gene uncertain. V lost 3 bases to trimming and J lost 8 bases, with 16 bases between them. Germline-derived CDR1 and CDR2 are SQVTM and ANQGSEA. This CDR3 comprises 13 residues. CDR3 sequence reads: CSVEVASTWGYTF. The DNA for the CDR3 is TGCAGCGTTGAGGTTGCCTCTACTTGGGGCTACACCTTC.

The table lists this clonotype with many counts. This rearrangement joins TRBV24-1 to TRBJ1-5, with D perhaps matching TRBD1 (6 bases). The CDR3 extends over 13 amino acids. CDR1 is KGHDR and CDR2 is SFDVKD in the germline V gene. The V end lost 5 bases, the J end lost 5 bases, and 9 bases lay between the germline ends. The CDR3 loop reads CATSASGDQPQHF. CDR3 nucleotide sequence: TGTGCCACCAGTGCTTCAGGGGATCAGCCCCAGCATTTT.

This chain joins TRBV5-1 and TRBJ2-3; no clear D gene. Between the trimmed V and J ends, which lost 2 bases and 0 bases, there was a span of 10 bases. Germline lookup yields CDR1 SGHRS and CDR2 YFSETQ. The CDR3 is 15 amino acids. Here the CDR3 DNA reads TGCGCCAGCAGCTTCGGCTCGCCTAGCACAGATACGCAGTATTTT. Its protein is CASSFGSPSTDTQYF.

Ten or more counts support this clonotype. This sequence joins TRBV5-1 and TRBJ2-7; weak D call: TRBD1 (5 bases). This CDR3 spans 12 amino acids. Trimming took 1 base from V and 6 from J, leaving 8 bases between them. Germline V gives CDR1 SGHRS, CDR2 YFSETQ. The CDR3 DNA follows: TGCGCCAGCAGCTTGACAGGTGGCGAGCAGTACTTC. Its translation: CASSLTGGEQYF.

Comment on this clonotype: One end of the junction varies from germline; a read error may be responsible. The genes are TRBV5-8 and TRBJ2-1; 8 nucleotides line up with TRBD1. Germline CDR1 and CDR2: SGHTS and YDEGEE. CDR3 length equals 16 residues. The CDR3, as DNA: TGCGCCAGCAGCCAGGACAGGGTCGGATCGTACAATGAGCAGTTCTTC. Its protein product is CASSQDRVGSYNEQFF. Using reference TRBV5-8 and TRBJ2-1 for the parts outside the CDR3, the full variable domain is EAGVTQSPTHLIKTRGQQATLRCSPISGHTSVYWYQQALGLGLQFLLWYDEGEERNRGNFPPRFSGRQFPNYSSELNVNALELEDSALYLCASSQDRVGSYNEQFFGPGTRLTVL.

The chain couples TRBV27 to TRBJ2-1; weak D call: TRBD1 (6 bases). CDR3 size: 14 residues. V was cut by 6 bases and J by 4 bases, with 13 bases left in between. The germline CDR1 and CDR2 sequences are MNHEY and SMNVEV (reference sequence). The CDR3 sequence: CASRTGSEYNEQFF. CDR3 DNA sequence: TGTGCCAGCAGAACAGGGTCAGAGTACAATGAGCAGTTCTTC.

The sample holds many counts of this clonotype. The chain is built from TRBV6-1 and TRBJ2-5; tentatively, D is TRBD1 (6 bases). V lost 6 bases and J 4 bases, leaving 9 bases between the germline ends. The germline CDR1 and CDR2 sequences are MNHNS and SASEGT. This CDR3 region has 12 residues. The CDR3 here is CASSTGSETQYF. The CDR3 DNA follows: TGTGCCAGCAGCACAGGGTCAGAGACCCAGTACTTC.

This chain connects TRBV20-1 to TRBJ2-1; 8 positions agree with TRBD2. The length of the CDR3 is 14 residues. From germline, CDR1 is DFQATT and CDR2 SNEGSKA (reference sequence). V lost 5 bases and J lost 6; bases outside the gene matches: 9. The CDR3 reads CSAHKVAGGNEQFF. The CDR3 coding sequence is TGCAGTGCTCATAAAGTGGCGGGGGGCAATGAGCAGTTCTTC.

This clonotype has a count of ten or more. The chain uses TRBV5-5 and TRBJ1-6, with TRBD1 as a possible D gene (6 bases). CDR3 size: 16 residues. V was shortened by 4 bases and J by 4 bases, with 15 bases between the two germline ends. Looked up from germline, CDR1 is SGHKS and CDR2 is YYEKEE (reference sequence). The CDR3 DNA reads as TGTGCCAGCAGCCCATTGGACAGCGGTTATAATTCACCCCTCCACTTT. Protein: CASSPLDSGYNSPLHF. Complete variable domain (other parts from reference TRBV5-5 and TRBJ1-6): DAGVTQSPTHLIKTRGQQVTLRCSPISGHKSVSWYQQVLGQGPQFIFQYYEKEERGRGNFPDRFSARQFPNYSSELNVNALLLGDSALYLCASSPLDSGYNSPLHFGNGTRLTVT.

In this sample, this clonotype turned up a few times. The genes are TRBV12-5 and TRBJ2-1; tentative D call: TRBD1 (6 bases). Germline assignment: CDR1 LGHNT and CDR2 FRNRAP. The ends were cut back, 2 bases at V and 12 bases at J, with 11 bases in the middle. The CDR3 contains 12 residues. CDR3 coding DNA: TGTGCTAGTGGTTTGCCCGGACAGATGCAGTTCTTC. Its translation: CASGLPGQMQFF.

J is TRBJ1-4 and V is TRBV27; D gene ambiguous. V gave up 6 bases and J gave up 8 bases, with 16 bases separating them. CDR3 length: 14 amino acids. Per germline, CDR1 MNHEY and CDR2 SMNVEV (reference sequence). CDR3 in DNA: TGTGCCAGCAGCCCCTCACTAAGCGGGGAAAAACTGTTTTTT. Its protein product is CASSPSLSGEKLFF.

This clonotype was recorded a few times. The chain has TRBV20-1 and TRBJ2-5, with 7 bases matching TRBD1. This CDR3 comprises 15 residues. Germline CDR1 and CDR2: DFQATT and SNEGSKA (reference sequence). The ends lost 2 bases at V and 5 bases at J; junction bases unmatched: 11. The CDR3 coding sequence is TGCAGTGCTAGATCTTACACAGGGGCGGGTGAGACCCAGTACTTC. Translated, it gives CSARSYTGAGETQYF.

The genes are TRBV6-1 and TRBJ1-2, with D unresolved. V was clipped by 5 bases and J by 8 bases, with 9 bases between them. Germline CDR1 and CDR2: MNHNS and SASEGT. The length of the CDR3 is 11 residues. The CDR3, as DNA: TGTGCCAGCAGTACAAATGCAGGCTACACCTTC. Translated: CASSTNAGYTF.

J is TRBJ1-2 and V is TRBV7-2; D is unresolved. The germline gives CDR1 SGHTA, CDR2 FQGNSA. The V gene lost 2 bases and the J gene lost 2 bases, with 9 bases spanning the gap. The CDR3 runs to 14 residues. For the CDR3, the DNA is TGTGCCAGCAGCTTATCCCCCCGAAACTATGGCTACACCTTC. This sequence encodes CASSLSPRNYGYTF.

This clonotype was recorded at least ten times. The chain is built from TRBV10-3 and TRBJ2-5; 9 bases line up with TRBD2. The length of the CDR3 is 13 residues. The trim removed 6 bases at V and 5 bases at J, leaving 4 bases unmatched. Germline CDR1 ENHRY, CDR2 SYGVKD. The CDR3 reads CAIRAGGGETQYF. CDR3 bases: TGTGCCATCAGAGCGGGAGGCGGTGAGACCCAGTACTTC.

This clonotype was counted at least ten times. This rearrangement joins TRBV12-3 or TRBV12-4 to TRBJ1-1; possibly TRBD1 for D (5 bases). V lost 5 bases, J lost 9 bases, and 13 bases lay in between. The CDR3 spans 12 residues. In DNA, the CDR3 is TGTGCCAGCAGTGGGGGGGTAGGGAAAGCTTTCTTT. The encoded protein is CASSGGVGKAFF.

Many counts were recorded for this clonotype. V is TRBV20-1 and J is TRBJ2-3; maybe TRBD1 (5 bases). Trimming stripped 5 bases from V and 5 bases from J, with 17 bases between. The germline CDR1 and CDR2 sequences are DFQATT and SNEGSKA (reference sequence). This CDR3 is built from 14 residues. The CDR3: CSADSRGSVDTQYF. In nucleotides, the CDR3 is TGCAGTGCTGACAGCCGAGGTTCAGTAGATACGCAGTATTTT.

This clonotype appeared a few times. This rearrangement joins TRBV4-1 to TRBJ1-5; D unresolved. The CDR3 runs to 14 residues. Trimming pared 1 base from V and 6 bases from J, leaving 10 bases between. In germline, CDR1 is MGHRA, CDR2 YSYEKL. CDR3 residues: CASSQVGRSQPQHF. Here the CDR3 DNA reads TGCGCCAGCAGCCAAGTCGGGAGGAGTCAGCCCCAGCATTTT.

CDR3 coding DNA: TGTGCCAGCAGTTACTCGATCCTAGGCAGCACCAACGAGCAGTACTTC. This gives the protein CASSYSILGSTNEQYF. This sequence joins TRBV7-9 and TRBJ2-7, with no clear D. CDR3 length equals 16 residues. Trimming took off 6 bases at V and 5 bases at J, with 23 bases between the two ends. The germline V gene encodes CDR1 SEHNR and CDR2 FQNEAQ (reference sequence).

A note on this clonotype: One base away lies a much larger clone, so this may be a sequencing read error. V and J are TRBV11-2 and TRBJ2-5; D remains ambiguous. The V end was cut by 0 bases, the J end by 4 bases, with 9 bases between. Per germline, CDR1 SGHAT and CDR2 FQNNGV. The CDR3 has 14 amino acids. The CDR3 DNA sequence: TGTGCCAGCAGCTTAGACGTGCTTACAGAGACCCAGTACTTC. Translated, it gives CASSLDVLTETQYF.

This clonotype has only a few counts. CDR3 protein: CASSARTPPRNEQFF. The CDR3 DNA reads as TGTGCCAGTAGTGCGAGGACGCCCCCTCGCAATGAGCAGTTCTTC. The V gene is TRBV19, the J gene TRBJ2-1; unclear D gene. Trimming shortened V by 5 bases and J by 6 bases, and 17 bases separated the two germline ends. This CDR3 is 15 amino acids long. Germline V lookup: CDR1 LNHDA, CDR2 SQIVND (reference sequence).

In this sample, this clonotype turned up many times. The chain employs TRBV11-2 and TRBJ2-3; TRBD1 aligns across 8 bases. V lost 3 bases and J lost 5; bases outside the gene matches: 13. The CDR3 is made up of 17 amino acids. Germline CDR1 SGHAT, CDR2 FQNNGV. CDR3 residues: CASSFELGRGRKDTQYF. CDR3 sequence (DNA): TGTGCCAGCAGCTTTGAGTTGGGCAGGGGGCGGAAAGATACGCAGTATTTT.

The chain links TRBV12-5 to TRBJ1-5; D uncertain. CDR1 is LGHNT and CDR2 is FRNRAP in the germline V gene. The CDR3 is made up of 13 amino acids. The V end was cut by 6 bases, the J end by 6 bases, with 12 bases between. The CDR3 sequence: CASGRVSFQPQHF. CDR3 sequence (DNA): TGTGCTAGTGGCCGCGTGTCGTTTCAGCCCCAGCATTTT.